Listed below are T cell receptor beta chains from one sample, sequenced in a study of T-cell memory formation after mild COVID-19. TCRdb used MiXCR to reprocess the 5' RACE reads, holding one entry per CDR3 protein. The repertoire holds roughly 200,000 distinct CDR3 sequences, with around a fifth as singletons. The material sequenced was PBMCs or a T cell subset sorted from them (not recorded which). Every receptor here comes from an adult woman who had mild COVID-19 (a few samples of this study predate the infection). Cell type and time point are not known. CDR3s include the opening cysteine and the closing phenylalanine or tryptophan. The D gene is left open where the match is weak. Not every row has a clone size; where given, it reads once, few, many or a size class.

clone size	V gene	D gene	J gene	CDR3 DNA	CDR3 protein
many	TRBV5-5	TRBD1	TRBJ2-1	TGTGCCAGCAGCCCCGGGACAGGGGGCTTCTACAATGAGCAGTTCTTC	CASSPGTGGFYNEQFF
many	TRBV7-9	-	TRBJ2-1	TGTGCCAGCAGTTTATCAGGGAATGAGCAGTTCTTC	CASSLSGNEQFF
-	TRBV20-1	-	TRBJ2-1	TGCAGTGCTAGAGATCTTGACAGGCTGAACAATGAGCAGTTCTTC	CSARDLDRLNNEQFF
-	TRBV2	-	TRBJ1-6	TGTGCCAGCAGTGAAATTGGTGTCAGGGGAACCTATAATTCACCCCTCCACTTT	CASSEIGVRGTYNSPLHF
few	TRBV4-1	-	TRBJ1-4	TGCGCCAGCAGCCAGCAGGGGAATAAACTGTTTTTT	CASSQQGNKLFF
-	TRBV15	TRBD2	TRBJ2-3	TGTGCCACCAGCAGCAGACTAGCGGAGGTAGATACGCAGTATTTT	CATSSRLAEVDTQYF
few	TRBV7-9	-	TRBJ2-7	TGTGCCAGCAGCTCATTTATGTCGCCGGGCTACGAGCAGTACTTC	CASSSFMSPGYEQYF
few	TRBV15	-	TRBJ2-1	TGTGCCACCAGCAGTGAGCGCCCAGGCAATGAGCAGTTCTTC	CATSSERPGNEQFF
few	TRBV7-6	TRBD1	TRBJ1-1	TGTGCCAGCAGCTTAAGACAGGGGACTGAAGCTTTCTTT	CASSLRQGTEAFF
-	TRBV5-1	TRBD1	TRBJ2-1	TGCGCCAGCAGCTACTTCACAGGGGGAAATGAGCAGTTCTTC	CASSYFTGGNEQFF
-	TRBV20-1	TRBD2	TRBJ2-7	TGCAGTGCGCGCACACTAGCGGCAGTCTACGAGCAGTACTTC	CSARTLAAVYEQYF
few	TRBV20-1	-	TRBJ2-7	TGCAGTGCCCGAAGTGGGTACGAGCAGTACTTC	CSARSGYEQYF
-	TRBV14	-	TRBJ2-1	TGTGCCAGCAGCCAAGATCGGCCGGGGATACAAGGTTACAATGATCAGTTCTTC	CASSQDRPGIQGYNDQFF
few	TRBV20-1	TRBD1	TRBJ2-7	TGCAGTGCCAGGGGGACAGCCTACGAGCAGTACTTC	CSARGTAYEQYF